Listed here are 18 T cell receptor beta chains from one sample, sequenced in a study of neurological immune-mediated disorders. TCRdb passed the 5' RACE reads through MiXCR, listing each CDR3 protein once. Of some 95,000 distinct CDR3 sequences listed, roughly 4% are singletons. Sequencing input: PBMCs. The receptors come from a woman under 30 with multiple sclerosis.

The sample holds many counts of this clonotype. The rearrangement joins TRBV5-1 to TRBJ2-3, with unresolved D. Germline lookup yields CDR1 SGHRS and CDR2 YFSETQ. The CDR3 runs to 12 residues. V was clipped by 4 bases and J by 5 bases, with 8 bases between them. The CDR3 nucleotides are TGCGCCAGCAGCCCCCCAGAAGATACGCAGTATTTT. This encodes CASSPPEDTQYF.

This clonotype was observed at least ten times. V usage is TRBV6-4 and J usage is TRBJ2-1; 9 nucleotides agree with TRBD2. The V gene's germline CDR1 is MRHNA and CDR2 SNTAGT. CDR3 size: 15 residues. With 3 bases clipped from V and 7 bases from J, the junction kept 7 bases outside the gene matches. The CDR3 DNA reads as TGTGCCAGCAGTGAGGGTAGCGGGAGTACGAATGAGCAGTTCTTC. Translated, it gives CASSEGSGSTNEQFF.

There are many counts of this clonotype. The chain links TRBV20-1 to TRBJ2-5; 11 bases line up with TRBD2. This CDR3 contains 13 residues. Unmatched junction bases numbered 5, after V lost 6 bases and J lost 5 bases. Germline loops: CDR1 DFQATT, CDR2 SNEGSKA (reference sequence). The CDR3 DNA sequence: TGCAGTGCAGAACTAGCGGGAGTTGAGACCCAGTACTTC. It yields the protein CSAELAGVETQYF.

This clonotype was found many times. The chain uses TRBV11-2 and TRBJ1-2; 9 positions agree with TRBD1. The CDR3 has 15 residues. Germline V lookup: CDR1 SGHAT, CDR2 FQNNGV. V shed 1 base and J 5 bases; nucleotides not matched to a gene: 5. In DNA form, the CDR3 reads TGTGCCAGCAGCTTAGGACAGGGGGTGATTTATGGCTACACCTTC. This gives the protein CASSLGQGVIYGYTF.

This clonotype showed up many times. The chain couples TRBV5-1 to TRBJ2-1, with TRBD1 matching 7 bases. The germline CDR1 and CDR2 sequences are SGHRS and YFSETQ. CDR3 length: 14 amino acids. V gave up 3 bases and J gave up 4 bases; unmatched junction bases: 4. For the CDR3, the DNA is TGCGCCAGCAGCTCCGAGGGGGCTTACAATGAGCAGTTCTTC. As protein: CASSSEGAYNEQFF.

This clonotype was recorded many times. As DNA, the CDR3 is TGCAGTGCTTTGGACGGGAGAAGCTTGCCCAATGAGCAGTTCTTC. Its protein is CSALDGRSLPNEQFF. This chain uses TRBV20-1 with TRBJ2-1, with a tentative D call TRBD2 (6 bases). There are 15 residues in the CDR3. Trimming left V 5 bases short and J 6 bases short, with 20 bases between. CDR1 and CDR2 from the germline V gene are DFQATT and SNEGSKA (reference sequence).

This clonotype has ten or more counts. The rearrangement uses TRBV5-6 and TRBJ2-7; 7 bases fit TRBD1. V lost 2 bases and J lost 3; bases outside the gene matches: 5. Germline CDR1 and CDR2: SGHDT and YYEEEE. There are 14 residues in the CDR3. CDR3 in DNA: TGTGCCAGCAGCTTAACCGACAGGGTCTACGAGCAGTACTTC. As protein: CASSLTDRVYEQYF. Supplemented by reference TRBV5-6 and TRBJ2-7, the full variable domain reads DAGVTQSPTHLIKTRGQQVTLRCSPKSGHDTVSWYQQALGQGPQFIFQYYEEEERQRGNFPDRFSGHQFPNYSSELNVNALLLGDSALYLCASSLTDRVYEQYFGPGTRLTVT.

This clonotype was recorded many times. This CDR3 reads CASSATGFSAEAFF. The DNA of the CDR3 is TGCGCCAGCAGCGCAACAGGGTTTAGCGCTGAAGCTTTCTTT. This sequence joins TRBV5-1 and TRBJ1-1; weak D call: TRBD1 (6 bases). The V end was cut by 4 bases, the J end by 6 bases, with 16 bases between. CDR1 and CDR2 from the germline V gene are SGHRS and YFSETQ. This CDR3 comprises 14 residues.

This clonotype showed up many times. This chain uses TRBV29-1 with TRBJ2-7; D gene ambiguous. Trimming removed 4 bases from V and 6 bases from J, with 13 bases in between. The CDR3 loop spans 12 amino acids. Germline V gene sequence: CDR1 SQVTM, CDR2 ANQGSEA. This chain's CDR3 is CSVGSAAVEQYF. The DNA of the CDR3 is TGCAGCGTTGGTTCGGCGGCAGTCGAGCAGTACTTC.

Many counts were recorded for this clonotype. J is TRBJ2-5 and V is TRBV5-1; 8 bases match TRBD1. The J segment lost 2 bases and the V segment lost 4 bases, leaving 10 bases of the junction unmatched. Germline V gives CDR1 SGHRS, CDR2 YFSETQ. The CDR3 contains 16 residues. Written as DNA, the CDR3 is TGCGCCAGCAGCCCCGCGTTCGGGACAGGACAAGAGACCCAGTACTTC. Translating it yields CASSPAFGTGQETQYF. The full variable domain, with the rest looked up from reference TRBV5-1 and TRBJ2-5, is KAGVTQTPRYLIKTRGQQVTLSCSPISGHRSVSWYQQTPGQGLQFLFEYFSETQRNKGNFPGRFSGRQFSNSRSEMNVSTLELGDSALYLCASSPAFGTGQETQYFGPGTRLLVL.

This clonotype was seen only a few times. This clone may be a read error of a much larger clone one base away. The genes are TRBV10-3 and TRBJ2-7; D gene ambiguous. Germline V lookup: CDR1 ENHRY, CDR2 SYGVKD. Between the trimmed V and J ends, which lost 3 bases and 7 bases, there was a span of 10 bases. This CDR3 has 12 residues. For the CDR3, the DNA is TGTGCCATCAGTGAAAGTTGGAGAGAGCAGTACTTC. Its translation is CAISESWREQYF.

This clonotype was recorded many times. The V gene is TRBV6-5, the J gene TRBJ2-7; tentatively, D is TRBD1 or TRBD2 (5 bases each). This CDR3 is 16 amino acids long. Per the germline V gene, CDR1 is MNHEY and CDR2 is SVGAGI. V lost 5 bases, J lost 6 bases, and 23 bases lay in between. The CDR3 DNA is TGTGCCAGCAGTCGATCTCATTGGGACGGATCGCGCGAGCAGTACTTC. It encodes CASSRSHWDGSREQYF.

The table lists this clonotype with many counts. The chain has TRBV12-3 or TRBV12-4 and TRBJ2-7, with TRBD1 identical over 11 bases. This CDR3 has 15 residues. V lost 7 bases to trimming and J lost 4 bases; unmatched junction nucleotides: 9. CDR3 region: CASTPGQGVMYEQYF. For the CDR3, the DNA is TGTGCCAGCACTCCGGGACAGGGGGTCATGTACGAGCAGTACTTC.

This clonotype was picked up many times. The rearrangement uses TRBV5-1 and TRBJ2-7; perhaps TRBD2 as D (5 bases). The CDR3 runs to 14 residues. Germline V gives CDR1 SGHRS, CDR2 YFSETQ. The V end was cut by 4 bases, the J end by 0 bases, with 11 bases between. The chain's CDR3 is CASSPGSSSYEQYF. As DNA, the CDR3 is TGCGCCAGCAGCCCGGGATCAAGCTCCTACGAGCAGTACTTC.

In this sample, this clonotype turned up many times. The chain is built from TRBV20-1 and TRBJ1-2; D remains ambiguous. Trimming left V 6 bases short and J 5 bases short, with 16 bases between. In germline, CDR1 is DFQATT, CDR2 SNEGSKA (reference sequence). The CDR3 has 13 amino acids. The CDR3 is CSAPGQVGYGYTF. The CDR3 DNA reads TGCAGTGCCCCTGGGCAGGTTGGGTATGGCTACACCTTC.

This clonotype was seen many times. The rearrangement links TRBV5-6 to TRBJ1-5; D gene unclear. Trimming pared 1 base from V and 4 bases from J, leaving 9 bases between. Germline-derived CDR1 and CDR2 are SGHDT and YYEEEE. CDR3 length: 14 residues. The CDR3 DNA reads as TGTGCCAGCAGCTTGCACAGAGGAAATCAGCCCCAGCATTTT. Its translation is CASSLHRGNQPQHF.

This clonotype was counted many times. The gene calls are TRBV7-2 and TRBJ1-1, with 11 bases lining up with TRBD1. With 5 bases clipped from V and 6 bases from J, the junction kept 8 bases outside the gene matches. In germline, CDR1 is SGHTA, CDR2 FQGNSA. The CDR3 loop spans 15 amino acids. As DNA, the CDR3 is TGTGCCAGCAGCCAATGGACAGGGGGCGTCCCTGAAGCTTTCTTT. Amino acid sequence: CASSQWTGGVPEAFF.

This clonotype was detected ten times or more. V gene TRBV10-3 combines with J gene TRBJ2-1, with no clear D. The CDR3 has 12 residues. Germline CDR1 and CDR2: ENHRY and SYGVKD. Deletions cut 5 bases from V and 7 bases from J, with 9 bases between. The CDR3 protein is CAISSVVNEQFF. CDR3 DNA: TGTGCCATCAGTTCAGTTGTGAATGAGCAGTTCTTC.